Following are 13 T cell receptor beta chains from one sample sequenced in a study of blood T cell repertoires in COVID-19. Assay: immunoSEQ multiplex PCR; the TCRdb copy retains only in-frame clones and omits some. Of around 300,000 clones detected, 90% appear once; the ten largest clones hold under 1.1%. The sequencing input was peripheral blood. These receptors originate from a middle-aged woman with COVID-19, enrolled during active disease.

The chain joins TRBV2 to TRBJ1-6; maybe TRBD1 (5 bases). CDR3 length: 15 amino acids. Per germline, CDR1 SNHLY and CDR2 FYNNEI. V was shortened by 8 bases and J by 6 bases, with 17 bases between the two germline ends. The CDR3 coding sequence is TGTGCCAGCCGGGGCGAGCGGGGTTTTAATTCACCCCTCCACTTT. Translated: CASRGERGFNSPLHF.

The genes are TRBV2 and TRBJ1-3; the D is unclear. CDR1 is SNHLY, CDR2 FYNNEI, per germline. This CDR3 has 14 residues. V was cut by 3 bases and J by 2 bases, with 8 bases left in between. CDR3: CASSEWRPGNTIYF. The CDR3 region has the DNA TGTGCCAGCAGTGAGTGGAGGCCTGGAAACACCATATATTTT.

The chain employs TRBV6-2 or TRBV6-3 and TRBJ1-1; D gene ambiguous. The V gene's germline CDR1 is MNHEY and CDR2 SVGEGT. This CDR3 has 15 residues. The V and J ends lost 6 bases and 1 base respectively, with 15 bases between them. In DNA form, the CDR3 reads TGTGCCAGCAGCCTACTAGGGATTCCGAACACTGAAGCTTTCTTT. Amino acid sequence: CASSLLGIPNTEAFF.

The V gene is TRBV12-5, the J gene TRBJ1-5; D possibly corresponds to TRBD1 (6 bases). The CDR3 is 14 amino acids. CDR1 is LGHNT and CDR2 is FRNRAP in the germline V gene. Trimming cost V 7 bases and J 4 bases, with 14 bases left between them. CDR3 in amino acids: CASASDRINQPQHF. The CDR3 nucleotides are TGTGCTAGTGCCTCCGACAGGATAAATCAGCCCCAGCATTTT.

In its sample, this clone was seen once. This chain links TRBV12-3 or TRBV12-4 with TRBJ1-5, with D possibly being TRBD1 (6 bases). The CDR3 spans 13 residues. The V gene lost 1 base and the J gene lost 5 bases, with 6 bases spanning the gap. The DNA for the CDR3 is TGTGCCAGCAGTTTAGAGGGGGATCAGCCCCAGCATTTT. It is translated as CASSLEGDQPQHF.

The V gene is TRBV19, the J gene TRBJ2-7, with 7 bases lining up with TRBD2. The germline gives CDR1 LNHDA, CDR2 SQIVND (reference sequence). The CDR3 consists of 15 residues. Trimming took 3 bases from V and 1 from J; bases not matched to a gene: 6. The CDR3 nucleotides are TGTGCCAGTAGTATTACCGCCGGGGGGTCCTACGAGCAGTACTTC. This codes for CASSITAGGSYEQYF. Variable domain in full (rest from reference TRBV19 and TRBJ2-7): DGGITQSPKYLFRKEGQNVTLSCEQNLNHDAMYWYRQDPGQGLRLIYYSQIVNDFQKGDIAEGYSVSREKKESFPLTVTSAQKNPTAFYLCASSITAGGSYEQYFGPGTRLTVT.

V and J are TRBV5-5 and TRBJ2-2, with 7 bases matching TRBD1. V shed 4 bases, J shed 0 bases, and the junction held 9 bases outside the gene matches. Germline V gene data show CDR1 as SGHKS and CDR2 as YYEKEE (reference sequence). CDR3 length: 17 amino acids. CDR3 protein: CASSQQGTATNTGELFF. CDR3 sequence (DNA): TGTGCCAGCAGCCAACAAGGGACAGCGACGAACACCGGGGAGCTGTTTTTT.

The chain combines TRBV6-5 with TRBJ1-5; D is unresolved. CDR1 and CDR2 from the germline V gene are MNHEY and SVGAGI. The CDR3 has 14 residues. V dropped 8 bases and J dropped 7 bases, with 18 bases sitting between them. The CDR3 nucleotides are TGTGCCAGCTCCCTTCAGGCGGGCGGGCAGCCCCAGCATTTT. This encodes CASSLQAGGQPQHF.

The rearrangement uses TRBV5-8 and TRBJ1-6; 11 bases are a match to TRBD1. In germline, CDR1 is SGHTS, CDR2 YDEGEE. V shed 4 bases, J shed 6 bases, and the junction held 9 bases outside the gene matches. The CDR3 loop spans 17 amino acids. CDR3 region: CASSVRDRGIGNSPLHF. The DNA for the CDR3 is TGTGCCAGCAGCGTCCGGGACAGGGGGATCGGTAATTCACCCCTCCACTTT. Full variable domain (rest looked up from reference TRBV5-8 and TRBJ1-6): EAGVTQSPTHLIKTRGQQATLRCSPISGHTSVYWYQQALGLGLQFLLWYDEGEERNRGNFPPRFSGRQFPNYSSELNVNALELEDSALYLCASSVRDRGIGNSPLHFGNGTRLTVT.

This clone was seen repeatedly, ten times or more. The rearrangement links TRBV7-6 to TRBJ1-2, with 7 bases identical to TRBD1. Germline V gives CDR1 SGHVS, CDR2 FNYEAQ. Trimming took 5 bases from V and 2 from J; bases not matched to a gene: 11. This CDR3 region has 16 residues. The DNA for the CDR3 is TGTGCCAGCAGCCCTTTGGCGACAGGGTTCAACTATGGCTACACCTTC. Amino acid sequence: CASSPLATGFNYGYTF.

V usage is TRBV9 and J usage is TRBJ2-1; 13 bases map to TRBD2. The CDR3 consists of 16 residues. CDR1 is SGDLS and CDR2 is YYNGEE in the germline V gene. The ends lost 2 bases at V and 5 bases at J; junction bases unmatched: 4. CDR3 region: CASSVRLAGGNNEQFF. CDR3 coding DNA: TGTGCCAGCAGCGTCAGACTAGCGGGAGGTAACAATGAGCAGTTCTTC.

The V call is TRBV19, the J call TRBJ1-1; possible D gene TRBD1, 6 bases. Germline V lookup: CDR1 LNHDA, CDR2 SQIVND (reference sequence). Trimming took off 9 bases at V and 2 bases at J, with 13 bases between the two ends. There are 13 residues in the CDR3. Here the CDR3 DNA reads TGTGCCAGCCGACAGGTCCTCAACACTGAAGCTTTCTTT. It specifies CASRQVLNTEAFF.

The rearrangement uses TRBV27 and TRBJ2-7, with TRBD2 matching over 12 bases. V dropped 5 bases and J dropped 2; count of bases not matched to a gene: 7. The CDR3 consists of 16 residues. Looked up from germline, CDR1 is MNHEY and CDR2 is SMNVEV (reference sequence). Here the CDR3 reads CASSRPSGRAPYEQYF. In nucleotides, the CDR3 is TGTGCCAGCAGTAGGCCTAGCGGGAGGGCCCCCTACGAGCAGTACTTC.